This TCR beta chain was identified during a study of glioma-infiltrating T cells after dendritic cell vaccination. Study-level information: Autologous tumor lysate-pulsed dendritic cell vaccination was given between the early 2000s and the early 2010s. At biweekly intervals, patients got three intradermal dendritic cell vaccine injections.

The time point: after dendritic cell vaccination, including at tumor progression/relapse. Before vaccination, two weeks after the third vaccination, and at progression, PBMC were collected. Trimming left V 4 bases short and J 6 bases short, with 13 bases between. CDR1 and CDR2 (germline): SQVTM, ANQGSEA. The CDR3 totals 13 residues. Assay: immunoSEQ multiplex PCR; the TCRdb copy retains only in-frame clones and omits some. The sample has 50,000 to 55,000 clones, around nine tenths seen once. This chain connects TRBV29-1 to TRBJ2-1, with D possibly being TRBD2 (6 bases). The material sequenced was blood, taken after dendritic cell vaccination. This TCR derives from a human donor with glioblastoma. The CDR3 coding sequence is TGCAGCGTTGTAGCGGCCAATCGCAATGAGCAGTTCTTC. This gives the protein CSVVAANRNEQFF.